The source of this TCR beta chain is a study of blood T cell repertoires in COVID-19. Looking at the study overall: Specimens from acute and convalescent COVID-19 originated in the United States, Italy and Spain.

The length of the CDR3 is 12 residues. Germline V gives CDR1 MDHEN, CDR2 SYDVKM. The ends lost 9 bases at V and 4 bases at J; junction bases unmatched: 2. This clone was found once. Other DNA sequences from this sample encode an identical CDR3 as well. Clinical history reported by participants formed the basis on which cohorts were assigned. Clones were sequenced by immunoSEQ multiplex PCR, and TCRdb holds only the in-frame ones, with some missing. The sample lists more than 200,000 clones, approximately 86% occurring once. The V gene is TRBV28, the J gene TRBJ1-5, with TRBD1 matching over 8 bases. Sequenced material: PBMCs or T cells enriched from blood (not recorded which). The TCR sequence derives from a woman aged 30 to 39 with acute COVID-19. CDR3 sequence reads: CASTGGNQPQHF. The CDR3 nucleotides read TGTGCCAGTACAGGGGGGAATCAGCCCCAGCATTTT.